This T cell receptor beta chain was captured in a study of T cell repertoires in cytomegalovirus infection. Study-wide context: Signatures in public TCR beta sequences pointed to both CMV infection and matching HLA type. Whole-study results and caveats: It was HLA-C-restricted CMV-specific TCR beta clonotypes that dominated the response ex vivo. Cumulated frequencies of public TCR beta families served to identify carriers of CMV plus the relevant HLA.

The length of the CDR3 is 16 residues. Germline CDR1 SSHAT, CDR2 FNYEAQ (reference sequence). TCRdb independently ran MiXCR on the reads; one entry per CDR3 protein. Of 480,000 or so distinct CDR3 sequences in the sample, approximately 11% were seen once. This clonotype showed up many times. Its antigen is not identified. The junction does not match germline at one end; this may be a read error. The chain has TRBV7-7 and TRBJ2-7, with TRBD2 matching over 15 bases. Sequenced material: PBMCs. The sequence derives from a human donor in good health (CMV status not recorded). Some clones in this sample may be carry-over from other donors' samples. Written as DNA, the CDR3 is TGTGCTAGCAGCCCCGCCCGGACTAGCGGGAGGGAAGAGCAGTACTTC. It codes for CASSPARTSGREEQYF.